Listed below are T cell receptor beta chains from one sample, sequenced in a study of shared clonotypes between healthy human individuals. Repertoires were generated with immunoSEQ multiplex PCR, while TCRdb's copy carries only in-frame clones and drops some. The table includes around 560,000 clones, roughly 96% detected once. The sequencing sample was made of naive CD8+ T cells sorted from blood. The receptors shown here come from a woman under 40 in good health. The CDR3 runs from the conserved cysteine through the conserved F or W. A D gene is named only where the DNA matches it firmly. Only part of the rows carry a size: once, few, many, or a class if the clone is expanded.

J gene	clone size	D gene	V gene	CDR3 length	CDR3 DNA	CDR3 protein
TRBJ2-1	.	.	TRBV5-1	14	TGCGCCAGCCAGTCGGCCTACTCCTACAATGAGCAGTTCTTC	CASQSAYSYNEQFF
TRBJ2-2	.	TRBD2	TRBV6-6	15	TGTGCCAGCAGTCTAGCGGGAGGTGGCGTCGGGGAGCTGTTTTTT	CASSLAGGGVGELFF
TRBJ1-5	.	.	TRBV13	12	TGTGCCAGCAGCTTAGAGAATCAGCCCCAGCATTTT	CASSLENQPQHF
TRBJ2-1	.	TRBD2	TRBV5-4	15	TGTGCCAGCACCCTTGAAGCGGGACCCTACAATGAGCAGTTCTTC	CASTLEAGPYNEQFF
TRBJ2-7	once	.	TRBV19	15	TGTGCCAGTAGTATCGGCAGGGGCCGTCCCTACGAGCAGTACTTC	CASSIGRGRPYEQYF
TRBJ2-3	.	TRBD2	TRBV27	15	TGTGCCAGCAGTCCACTAGCGGCCAGCACAGATACGCAGTATTTT	CASSPLAASTDTQYF
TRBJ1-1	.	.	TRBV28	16	TGTGCCAGCTACCGAAGCAGGAGGGAGGGGTACACTGAAGCTTTCTTT	CASYRSRREGYTEAFF
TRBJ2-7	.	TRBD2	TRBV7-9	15	TGTGCCAGCAGCCCAACACGGGGTAGCGGGAACGAGCAGTACTTC	CASSPTRGSGNEQYF
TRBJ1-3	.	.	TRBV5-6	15	TGTGCCAGCACCCTAGGTCTTTCTTCTGGAAACACCATATATTTT	CASTLGLSSGNTIYF
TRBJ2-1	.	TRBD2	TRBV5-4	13	TGTGCCAGCACAGCGGGAGGGCACGATGAGCAGTTCTTC	CASTAGGHDEQFF